The 29 T cell receptor beta chains given below trace back to one sample, sequenced in a study of T cells in Graves' hyperthyroidism and ophthalmopathy. TCR beta CDR3 regions were amplified from RNA. A first-round RT-PCR of the TCR CDR3 used the HTBI primer set. A single record per CDR3 protein comes from TCRdb applying MiXCR to the multiplex PCR reads. Of approximately 330,000 distinct CDR3 sequences in the sample, about 21% are singletons; the top ten hold around half. The specimen was blood. Every receptor here comes from a woman in her fifties or sixties with Graves' hyperthyroidism.

The DNA of the CDR3 is TGTGCCAGCAGTGGCCGGGACCTCGGCTACGAGCAGTACTTC. Protein sequence: CASSGRDLGYEQYF. This sequence joins TRBV6-1 and TRBJ2-7; D tentatively reads TRBD1 or TRBD2 (5 bases each). The CDR3 extends over 14 amino acids. Trimming pared 4 bases from V and 3 bases from J, leaving 13 bases between. Germline V gene lookup returns CDR1 MNHNS and CDR2 SASEGT.

This clonotype appeared many times. This rearrangement joins TRBV18 to TRBJ1-6; D is uncertain. Between the trimmed V and J ends, which lost 4 bases and 3 bases, there was a span of 7 bases. Germline values: CDR1 KGHSH, CDR2 LQKENI. The CDR3 spans 14 residues. The CDR3 reads CASSQGNYNSPLHF. For the CDR3, the DNA is TGTGCCAGCTCACAGGGTAACTATAATTCACCCCTCCACTTT. The full variable domain, in which reference TRBV18 and TRBJ1-6 provide the parts outside the CDR3, is NAGVMQNPRHLVRRRGQEARLRCSPMKGHSHVYWYRQLPEEGLKFMVYLQKENIIDESGMPKERFSAEFPKEGPSILRIQQVVRGDSAAYFCASSQGNYNSPLHFGNGTRLTVT.

In this sample, this clonotype turned up many times. The J gene is TRBJ2-1, the V gene TRBV12-3 or TRBV12-4, with TRBD2 identical over 7 bases. J was trimmed by 6 bases and V by 3 bases; bases with no gene match: 5. CDR3 length: 14 residues. CDR3 region: CASSFPGLSNEQFF. The CDR3 DNA sequence: TGTGCCAGCAGTTTCCCGGGACTAAGCAATGAGCAGTTCTTC.

CDR3 nucleotides: TGTGCCAGCAGTTACCAGGGGTCGAACGAGGCTTTCTTT. As protein: CASSYQGSNEAFF. This sequence joins TRBV6-2 or TRBV6-3 and TRBJ1-1; a weak D match, TRBD1 (6 bases). Germline-derived CDR1 and CDR2 are MNHEY and SVGEGT. V lost 2 bases, J lost 11 bases, and 15 bases lay in between. The CDR3 has 13 residues.

At least ten counts were recorded for this clonotype. The chain uses TRBV5-1 and TRBJ1-1; tentative D call: TRBD1 (5 bases). Trimming removed 4 bases at V and 0 bases at J, with 10 bases between. Germline-derived CDR1 and CDR2 are SGHRS and YFSETQ. CDR3 length: 14 residues. The CDR3 DNA sequence: TGCGCCAGCAGCGCGGGACGGATGAACACTGAAGCTTTCTTT. Protein: CASSAGRMNTEAFF.

This clonotype appeared many times. The CDR3 nucleotides read TGTGCCAGCAGCTTTACCCCCCCGAGCGAGCAGTACTTC. Protein sequence: CASSFTPPSEQYF. This chain uses TRBV11-3 with TRBJ2-7; D not resolved. This CDR3 has 13 residues. Germline lookup yields CDR1 SGHNT and CDR2 YENEEA. Trimming cost V 3 bases and J 6 bases, with 12 bases left between them.

This clonotype was observed many times. The J gene is TRBJ1-5, the V gene TRBV28, with 9 bases fitting TRBD1. The V segment lost 7 bases and the J segment 2 bases; nucleotides outside the gene matches: 12. In germline, CDR1 is MDHEN, CDR2 SYDVKM. The CDR3 has 17 residues. CDR3 DNA sequence: TGTGCCAGCAACCCCCGGGACAGGGAATGGGGCAATCAGCCCCAGCATTTT. Translation gives CASNPRDREWGNQPQHF.

This clonotype was recorded a few times. This sequence joins TRBV12-3 or TRBV12-4 and TRBJ1-5; D unresolved. Deletions cut 6 bases from V and 4 bases from J, with 10 bases between. CDR3 length equals 13 residues. CDR3 sequence (DNA): TGTGCCAGCAGAATAAGTGTAAATCAGCCCCAGCATTTT. Protein product: CASRISVNQPQHF.

This clonotype showed up many times. The chain employs TRBV14 and TRBJ2-5; the D gene is possibly TRBD1 (6 bases). Deletions cut 4 bases from V and 0 bases from J, with 15 bases between. Germline V gene sequence: CDR1 SGHDN, CDR2 FVKESK. The CDR3 has 16 residues. This chain's CDR3 is CASSLVGRGHQETQYF. CDR3 sequence (DNA): TGTGCCAGCAGCCTCGTGGGCAGGGGCCACCAAGAGACCCAGTACTTC.

This clonotype was detected a few times. V is TRBV15 and J is TRBJ2-1, with 8 bases matching TRBD2. The J segment lost 6 bases and the V segment lost 5 bases, leaving 9 bases of the junction unmatched. The CDR3 has 15 residues. Germline lookup yields CDR1 LNHNV and CDR2 YYDKDF (reference sequence). This CDR3 reads CATSPGLAGCNEQFF. The CDR3 region has the DNA TGTGCCACCAGCCCCGGGCTAGCGGGCTGCAATGAGCAGTTCTTC.

This clonotype has ten or more counts. The chain recombines TRBV3-1 with TRBJ1-4; tentatively, D is TRBD1 (5 bases). V was trimmed by 4 bases and J by 0 bases, leaving 9 bases between them. CDR3 length: 15 amino acids. The V gene's germline CDR1 is LGHDT and CDR2 YNNKEL (reference sequence). The CDR3 here is CASSRGRPTNEKLFF. In DNA, the CDR3 is TGTGCCAGCAGCCGGGGGAGACCAACTAATGAAAAACTGTTTTTT.

This clonotype was observed at least ten times. This chain uses TRBV11-2 with TRBJ1-1; the D is unclear. V was cut by 3 bases and J by 6 bases, with 8 bases left in between. CDR1 is SGHAT and CDR2 is FQNNGV in the germline V gene. CDR3 size: 12 residues. The CDR3 protein is CASSFRSAEAFF. The CDR3 DNA reads TGTGCCAGCAGCTTTAGATCGGCTGAAGCTTTCTTT.

The V call is TRBV28, the J call TRBJ2-4, with TRBD1 matching over 9 bases. The V gene's germline CDR1 is MDHEN and CDR2 SYDVKM. The CDR3 length is 15 residues. The V segment lost 2 bases and the J segment 8 bases; nucleotides outside the gene matches: 7. In DNA, the CDR3 is TGTGCCAGCAGTTTAGGGGGGACAGGGAAAGACATTCAGTACTTC. This codes for CASSLGGTGKDIQYF.

Only a few counts were recorded for this clonotype. The chain combines TRBV6-1 with TRBJ2-7; no firm D call. The V gene's germline CDR1 is MNHNS and CDR2 SASEGT. The CDR3 extends over 12 amino acids. As DNA, the CDR3 is TGTGCTCTAGAAGGGTCATCAGTCGAGCAGTACTTC. It encodes CALEGSSVEQYF.

Many counts were recorded for this clonotype. The V call is TRBV20-1, the J call TRBJ2-3; 7 positions match TRBD2. CDR3 size: 14 residues. The V and J ends lost 1 base and 4 bases, in that order; junction bases with no gene match: 5. Per the germline V gene, CDR1 is DFQATT and CDR2 is SNEGSKA (reference sequence). CDR3 coding DNA: TGCAGTGCTAGAGGGCGGGGGTGGTCAGATACGCAGTATTTT. Translation gives CSARGRGWSDTQYF.

The gene calls are TRBV12-3 or TRBV12-4 and TRBJ2-7; D perhaps matches TRBD1 (5 bases). V lost 3 bases, J lost 1 base, and 19 bases lay in between. This CDR3 spans 17 amino acids. The CDR3 here is CASSFGTQEKSSYEQYF. Written as DNA, the CDR3 is TGTGCCAGCAGTTTCGGAACACAGGAAAAATCGTCCTACGAGCAGTACTTC.

This clonotype was found many times. The V call is TRBV7-9, the J call TRBJ2-7, with D tentatively TRBD1 (5 bases). This CDR3 has 15 residues. Trimming took 5 bases from V and 2 from J, leaving 16 bases between them. Germline CDR1 and CDR2: SEHNR and FQNEAQ (reference sequence). The CDR3 here is CASSPGISGPYEQYF. The CDR3 DNA is TGTGCCAGCAGCCCGGGTATTTCAGGGCCCTACGAGCAGTACTTC.

The chain joins TRBV20-1 to TRBJ2-3; D is possibly TRBD2 (5 bases). Trimming pared 1 base from V and 4 bases from J, leaving 9 bases between. Germline V gives CDR1 DFQATT, CDR2 SNEGSKA (reference sequence). The CDR3 sequence is 13 residues long. Here the CDR3 reads CSARVGVPDTQYF. The CDR3 DNA is TGCAGTGCTAGAGTCGGGGTGCCAGATACGCAGTATTTT.

The chain combines TRBV7-9 with TRBJ1-4; D is possibly TRBD1 (5 bases). Germline loops: CDR1 SEHNR, CDR2 FQNEAQ (reference sequence). The length of the CDR3 is 18 residues. Trimming took off 3 bases at V and 0 bases at J, with 17 bases between the two ends. For the CDR3, the DNA is TGTGCCAGCAGCTTGGGTAGGAGGGGCCCGTCAACTAATGAAAAACTGTTTTTT. This sequence encodes CASSLGRRGPSTNEKLFF.

This clonotype was detected a few times. The genes are TRBV4-2 and TRBJ2-2; D unresolved. Germline lookup yields CDR1 LGHNA and CDR2 YNFKEQ. This CDR3 is built from 14 residues. The germline V and J ends were trimmed by 1 base and 6 bases, with 9 bases remaining between them. The CDR3 sequence: CASSQVGYAGELFF. In nucleotides, the CDR3 is TGTGCCAGCAGCCAAGTGGGGTACGCCGGGGAGCTGTTTTTT.

This clonotype has more than one count but fewer than ten. DNA of the CDR3: TGCGCCAGCAGCACGGGACTAGCGGAGCAAGAGACCCAGTACTTC. As protein: CASSTGLAEQETQYF. The V gene is TRBV5-1, the J gene TRBJ2-5; 11 bases fit TRBD2. Germline-derived CDR1 and CDR2 are SGHRS and YFSETQ. Trimming at V came to 4 bases and at J to 2 bases, leaving 4 bases not matched to a gene. The CDR3 length is 15 residues.

Of note for this clonotype: A much larger clone lies one base from this, so it may be a read error. The chain couples TRBV27 to TRBJ2-3; D remains ambiguous. Germline CDR1 reads MNHEY; CDR2 reads SMNVEV (reference sequence). This CDR3 is 16 amino acids long. CDR3 region: CAISSRGIPYTDTQYF. The CDR3 nucleotides are TGTGCCATCAGTTCAAGAGGCATTCCTTACACAGATACGCAGTATTTT.

This clonotype was seen a few times. The V and J genes are TRBV10-3 and TRBJ1-1; tentative D call: TRBD1 (6 bases). Germline values: CDR1 ENHRY, CDR2 SYGVKD. CDR3 length: 16 amino acids. Trimming cost V 2 bases and J 1 base, with 14 bases left between them. The CDR3 DNA follows: TGTGCCATCAGTGAGCGACCAACAGGGACGAACACTGAAGCTTTCTTT. Translation: CAISERPTGTNTEAFF.

In its sample, this clonotype was seen many times. V usage is TRBV12-5 and J usage is TRBJ2-1; 11 positions agree with TRBD2. This CDR3 spans 13 amino acids. The V segment lost 2 bases and the J segment 10 bases; nucleotides outside the gene matches: 1. The V gene's germline CDR1 is LGHNT and CDR2 FRNRAP. In DNA form, the CDR3 reads TGTGCTAGTGGTTTGCTAGCGGGAGGAGAGCAGTTCTTC. It codes for CASGLLAGGEQFF.

In this sample, this clonotype turned up many times. The CDR3 bases are TGTGCCAGCAGGGACCGAGACAGCGACCCAGAGCAGTACTTC. Residues: CASRDRDSDPEQYF. The genes are TRBV12-3 or TRBV12-4 and TRBJ2-7; weak D call: TRBD1 (5 bases). This CDR3 has 14 amino acids. V was shortened by 6 bases and J by 7 bases, with 19 bases between the two germline ends.

In its sample, this clonotype was seen many times. CDR3 sequence reads: CASGTTGLRGNTIYF. In DNA form, the CDR3 reads TGTGCCAGCGGGACGACAGGTCTGAGAGGAAACACCATATATTTT. The V and J genes are TRBV6-1 and TRBJ1-3, with TRBD1 as a possible D gene (6 bases). Trimming shortened V by 8 bases and J by 4 bases, and 18 bases separated the two germline ends. The length of the CDR3 is 15 residues. Germline CDR1 MNHNS, CDR2 SASEGT.

This clonotype was seen repeatedly, ten times or more. V is TRBV10-3 and J is TRBJ2-7; 9 positions match TRBD2. CDR1 and CDR2 from the germline V gene are ENHRY and SYGVKD. The CDR3 runs 14 residues. V dropped 10 bases and J dropped 2; count of bases not matched to a gene: 9. The CDR3: CATQPSGVAYEQYF. The CDR3 nucleotides read TGTGCCACGCAGCCTAGCGGGGTGGCCTACGAGCAGTACTTC.

The table lists this clonotype with a few counts. This chain connects TRBV2 to TRBJ2-2; D perhaps matches TRBD2 (5 bases). V lost 4 bases and J 6 bases, leaving 12 bases between the germline ends. This CDR3 comprises 14 residues. Germline values: CDR1 SNHLY, CDR2 FYNNEI. The CDR3 DNA sequence: TGTGCCAGCAGTGTCTGGCTAGCTCCCGGGGAGCTGTTTTTT. It translates to CASSVWLAPGELFF. Supplemented by reference TRBV2 and TRBJ2-2, the full variable domain reads EPEVTQTPSHQVTQMGQEVILRCVPISNHLYFYWYRQILGQKVEFLVSFYNNEISEKSEIFDDQFSVERPDGSNFTLKIRSTKLEDSAMYFCASSVWLAPGELFFGEGSRLTVL.

The chain combines TRBV27 with TRBJ2-2; no definite D call. Germline lookup yields CDR1 MNHEY and CDR2 SMNVEV (reference sequence). The CDR3 loop spans 14 amino acids. V gave up 3 bases and J gave up 0 bases, with 5 bases separating them. The CDR3 protein is CASSFLANTGELFF. The CDR3 DNA follows: TGTGCCAGCAGTTTTCTCGCGAACACCGGGGAGCTGTTTTTT.